This TCR beta chain derives from a study of T-cell memory formation after mild COVID-19. Study overall: The two donors had largely donor-specific TCR clusters. Overall study results and limits: CD4+ contracting clones lay mainly in CM and EM, CD8+ ones in EMRA. Later expanders leaned CD4+, whereas clones that contracted between day 15 and 85 were balanced CD4/CD8.

Constant-segment primers served in 5'RACE that generated TCR alpha and TCR beta cDNA libraries bearing sample barcodes and UMIs. One entry per CDR3 protein results from TCRdb running MiXCR on the 5' RACE reads. The table records roughly 130,000 distinct CDR3 sequences, approximately 15% of them present only once. A remark on this clonotype: Its specificity is unknown.

This CDR3 spans 11 amino acids. The germline V and J ends were trimmed by 5 bases and 5 bases, with 9 bases remaining between them. Germline values: CDR1 DFQATT, CDR2 SNEGSKA (reference sequence). The sequencing input was PBMCs or a T cell subset sorted from them (not recorded which). V gene TRBV20-1 combines with J gene TRBJ1-1; D is ambiguous. The sequence came from a man aged 18 to 35 who had mild COVID-19 (a few samples of this study predate the infection). Cell type and time point are not known. CDR3 sequence reads: CSASTATEAFF. The CDR3 DNA sequence: TGCAGTGCTTCGACGGCAACTGAAGCTTTCTTT.